This TCR beta chain was obtained from a study of beta chain features in type 1 diabetes. Across the study: Age, gender, cell numbers and subset yield matched between patients and controls. Sorted cell examination encompassed about 110,000,000 cells across all samples. Study-wide results and limits: Fewer insertions but more deletions were seen at VDJ junctions in type 1 diabetes patients. Shortening of TCRB CDR3s, moderate but significant, appeared in all four CD4+ subsets of Type 1 diabetes patients.

The germline V and J ends were trimmed by 7 bases and 0 bases, with 10 bases remaining between them. The CDR3 is 13 residues long. CDR1 SQVTM and CDR2 ANQGSEA come from the germline V gene. Purity exceeded 95% in all sorted populations. This clone was recorded a few times. The antigen remains unidentified. Expressed TCRB transcripts got sequenced, as all isolated RNA was reverse transcribed. Clones were read by immunoSEQ multiplex PCR, and TCRdb kept only the in-frame ones, dropping some. The table includes 250,000 to 350,000 clones, roughly an eighth detected once. This TCR was recovered from a man between 25 and 39 years old with type 1 diabetes. The V gene is TRBV29-1, the J gene TRBJ1-5, with D possibly matching TRBD1 (6 bases). The sample consisted of naive CD4+ T cells from blood. The CDR3 loop is CSAGGGSNQPQHF. Here the CDR3 DNA reads TGCAGCGCGGGGGGCGGTAGCAATCAGCCCCAGCATTTT. The variable domain in full, completed from reference TRBV29-1 and TRBJ1-5, reads SAVISQKPSRDICQRGTSLTIQCQVDSQVTMMFWYRQQPGQSLTLIATANQGSEATYESGFVIDKFPISRPNLTFSTLTVSNMSPEDSSIYLCSAGGGSNQPQHFGDGTRLSIL.